This T cell receptor (beta chain) was identified during a study of T cells after posttransplantation cyclophosphamide. The naive gate required viable CD3+CD4+ or CD3+CD8+ cells with CCR7+CD45RA+CD45RO-CD95-CD27+CD28+ phenotype. Trimming pared 2 bases from V and 6 bases from J, leaving 11 bases between. Germline-derived CDR1 and CDR2 are SGHDN and FVKESK. CDR3 length equals 14 residues. Libraries were prepared by immunoSEQ multiplex PCR; TCRdb keeps only in-frame clonotypes and omits some of them. The sample records about 22,000 clones, over 95% being singletons. The chain couples TRBV14 to TRBJ2-1; tentatively, D is TRBD2 (6 bases). This clonotype originated in a man between 50 and 59 years old in good health, CMV-negative, and a related stem cell transplant donor. The sequenced material came from naive CD4+ T cells sorted from PBMCs. The CDR3 region is CASSQRLGSNEQFF. The CDR3 DNA follows: TGTGCCAGCAGCCAAAGACTAGGGTCCAATGAGCAGTTCTTC.